The rows below give T cell receptor beta chains drawn from one sample of a study of CD8 T cell repertoires and HIV-1 epitope variants. For these receptors, no antigen is known. Clones were sequenced by immunoSEQ multiplex PCR, and TCRdb holds only the in-frame ones, with some missing. This sample has about 3,600 clones, with about three quarters found just once. Sequencing was done on a sample of cultured CD8+ T cells derived from PBMCs. All receptors derive from a male donor with HIV. CDR3s include the opening cysteine and the closing phenylalanine or tryptophan. A D gene is named only where the DNA matches it firmly. Not all rows give a size; the values are once, few, many and, for expanded clones, a class.

TRBV6-5	TRBJ1-5	13	-	few	CASSPGYNQPQHF	TGTGCCAGCAGCCCGGGGTACAATCAGCCCCAGCATTTT
TRBV6-5	TRBJ2-5	12	TRBD1	-	CASTGTGETQYF	TGTGCCAGCACCGGGACAGGGGAGACCCAGTACTTC
TRBV6-1	TRBJ2-1	13	-	-	CASSNRVLVEQFF	TGTGCCAGCAGTAACAGGGTACTCGTCGAGCAGTTCTTC
TRBV19	TRBJ2-7	16	TRBD1	-	CASSIGGYRGSGEQYF	TGTGCCAGTAGTATAGGTGGCTACAGGGGTAGTGGCGAGCAGTACTTC
TRBV7-8	TRBJ2-1	17	TRBD1	-	CASSLESGGRSYNEQFF	TGTGCCAGCAGCTTGGAATCAGGGGGTAGGTCCTACAATGAGCAGTTCTTC
TRBV10-2	TRBJ2-7	13	-	-	CASSEGEGGAGYF	TGCGCCAGCAGTGAGGGAGAGGGGGGCGCTGGGTACTTC
TRBV9	TRBJ1-2	12	-	-	CASSQLGTGYTF	TGTGCCAGCAGCCAATTAGGGACTGGCTACACCTTC
TRBV28	TRBJ2-1	15	-	-	CASSSPYGTYNEQFF	TGTGCCAGCAGTTCCCCATACGGGACCTACAATGAGCAGTTCTTC
TRBV28	TRBJ2-7	13	-	-	CASSLTGSAEQYF	TGTGCCAGCAGTTTAACAGGGTCCGCCGAGCAGTACTTC
TRBV7-6	TRBJ2-3	13	TRBD1	-	CASRSGTGNTQYF	TGTGCCAGCAGGTCCGGGACAGGGAATACGCAGTATTTT
TRBV6-6	TRBJ1-6	16	TRBD1	-	CASSYQVGQNNSPLHF	TGTGCCAGCAGTTACCAAGTGGGACAGAATAATTCACCCCTCCACTTT
TRBV28	TRBJ2-3	14	-	few	CASSFIPDLDTQYF	TGTGCCAGCAGTTTTATTCCGGATCTAGATACGCAGTATTTT
TRBV11-1	TRBJ2-1	15	-	-	CASSLAGQSYNEQFF	TGTGCCAGCAGCTTAGCCGGACAGAGCTACAATGAGCAGTTCTTC
TRBV5-6	TRBJ2-7	15	TRBD1	few	CASSLETGATYEQYF	TGTGCCAGCAGCTTGGAGACAGGGGCAACCTACGAGCAGTACTTC
TRBV28	TRBJ1-1	15	TRBD1	few	CASSPIGQGDTEAFF	TGTGCCAGCAGTCCGATAGGACAGGGGGACACTGAAGCTTTCTTT
TRBV7-9	TRBJ2-7	13	-	few	CASSAGDSYEQYF	TGTGCCAGCAGCGCTGGGGACTCCTACGAGCAGTACTTC
TRBV28	TRBJ2-5	15	TRBD2	-	CASSSIREGQETQYF	TGTGCCAGCAGCTCCATTCGGGAGGGCCAAGAGACCCAGTACTTC
TRBV7-9	TRBJ1-1	13	-	-	CASSPPGGTEAFF	TGTGCCAGCAGCCCCCCGGGGGGAACTGAAGCTTTCTTT
TRBV4-1	TRBJ2-6	19	-	-	CASSLREKGPSSGANVLTF	TGCGCCAGCAGCCTAAGGGAAAAGGGCCCGAGCTCTGGGGCCAACGTCCTGACTTTC
TRBV6-6	TRBJ2-7	12	-	few	CASSPGDYEQYF	TGTGCCAGCAGTCCAGGGGACTACGAGCAGTACTTC
TRBV11-1	TRBJ2-1	16	TRBD2	-	CASSLFSGRAYNEQFF	TGTGCCAGCAGCTTGTTCAGCGGGAGGGCGTACAATGAGCAGTTCTTC
TRBV2	TRBJ1-2	15	-	-	CASSEDYGTSYGYTF	TGTGCCAGCAGTGAGGACTACGGGACCTCCTATGGCTACACCTTC
TRBV7-9	TRBJ1-1	15	-	few	CASSLGTGMNTEAFF	TGTGCCAGCAGCTTAGGAACAGGAATGAACACTGAAGCTTTCTTT
TRBV28	TRBJ2-3	20	TRBD2	-	CASSSPGTSGGAGQYMGQYF	TGTGCCAGCAGTTCCCCCGGGACTAGCGGGGGGGCCGGTCAGTACATGGGGCAGTATTTT
TRBV7-9	TRBJ1-1	11	-	medium-sized	CASSLDTEAFF	TGTGCCAGCAGCTTAGATACTGAAGCTTTCTTT
TRBV28	TRBJ1-1	14	-	-	CASGGEWAGTEAFF	TGTGCCAGCGGTGGGGAGTGGGCAGGAACTGAAGCTTTCTTT
TRBV29-1	TRBJ1-3	15	-	-	CSVPQDSVSGNTIYF	TGCAGCGTGCCTCAGGACAGCGTCTCTGGAAACACCATATATTTT
TRBV7-2	TRBJ1-3	19	-	-	CASSLNGGGGSSLRNTIYF	TGTGCCAGCAGCTTAAACGGAGGTGGAGGATCCTCCTTGAGAAACACCATATATTTT
TRBV11-3	TRBJ2-1	13	-	once	CASSFEGGNEQFF	TGTGCCAGCAGCTTTGAGGGAGGCAATGAGCAGTTCTTC
TRBV28	TRBJ1-2	15	TRBD1	few	CASSYGTEEGYGYTF	TGTGCCAGCAGTTACGGGACAGAGGAGGGCTATGGCTACACCTTC
TRBV9	TRBJ1-4	15	TRBD1	few	CASSPRDSSNEKLFF	TGTGCCAGCAGCCCAAGGGACAGTTCTAATGAAAAACTGTTTTTT
TRBV7-6	TRBJ2-3	15	TRBD1	-	CASSQGQGGTDTQYF	TGTGCCAGCAGCCAAGGACAGGGCGGCACAGATACGCAGTATTTT
TRBV11-1	TRBJ2-1	15	-	-	CASSLARLARNEQFF	TGTGCCAGCAGCTTAGCTAGGCTAGCGAGGAATGAGCAGTTCTTC
TRBV5-6	TRBJ2-1	14	-	-	CASKTGTPSIEQFF	TGTGCCAGCAAAACCGGGACTCCGTCGATTGAGCAGTTCTTC
TRBV30	TRBJ2-5	14	-	-	CAWSRDLWAETQYF	TGTGCCTGGAGCCGGGACCTATGGGCGGAGACCCAGTACTTC
TRBV5-6	TRBJ2-7	14	-	-	CASSLEWDRNEQYF	TGTGCCAGCAGCTTGGAATGGGACCGGAACGAGCAGTACTTC
TRBV9	TRBJ2-7	14	TRBD2	-	CASSLSGAGYEQYF	TGTGCCAGCAGCTTGAGCGGGGCTGGCTACGAGCAGTACTTC
TRBV7-6	TRBJ2-3	14	-	-	CASSTVTTGDTQYF	TGTGCCAGCAGCACTGTCACTACGGGGGATACGCAGTATTTT
TRBV9	TRBJ2-2	14	-	-	CASSYAGGTGELFF	TGTGCCAGCAGCTACGCCGGAGGCACCGGGGAGCTGTTTTTT
TRBV28	TRBJ2-7	14	TRBD1	once	CASSLRGRGSEQYF	TGTGCCAGCAGTTTGAGGGGGCGCGGGTCCGAGCAGTACTTC
TRBV5-6	TRBJ2-7	13	TRBD1	-	CASSFRDSYEQYF	TGTGCCAGCAGCTTCCGGGACAGCTACGAGCAGTACTTC
TRBV7-9	TRBJ1-2	15	-	-	CASSLLNRANYGYTF	TGTGCCAGCAGCTTGCTAAACAGGGCTAACTATGGCTACACCTTC
TRBV6-6	TRBJ2-7	16	TRBD1	-	CASSYSGTGDPDEQYF	TGTGCCAGCAGTTACTCTGGGACAGGGGACCCGGACGAGCAGTACTTC
TRBV27	TRBJ2-3	15	-	once	CASSLSSPSTDTQYF	TGTGCCAGCAGTTTATCGTCCCCCTCCACAGATACGCAGTATTTT
TRBV28	TRBJ1-2	16	-	-	CASSAPNVDSLSGYTF	TGTGCCAGCAGTGCGCCCAACGTGGACAGCCTCAGTGGCTACACCTTC
TRBV5-6	TRBJ1-2	14	-	few	CASSLGQGLIRYTF	TGTGCCAGCAGCTTGGGGCAGGGGCTGATACGCTACACCTTC
TRBV7-6	TRBJ2-5	15	-	-	CASSLVSRGEETQYF	TGTGCCAGCAGCTTAGTCTCCAGGGGAGAAGAGACCCAGTACTTC
TRBV29-1	TRBJ2-7	15	-	-	CSVLGRQDSAYEQYF	TGCAGCGTACTGGGCCGTCAGGACAGTGCCTACGAGCAGTACTTC
TRBV10-2	TRBJ1-5	14	-	few	CASRGGESNQPQHF	TGCGCCAGCAGGGGGGGGGAGAGCAATCAGCCCCAGCATTTT
TRBV9	TRBJ1-5	16	TRBD1	-	CASSVDSTGGGQPQHF	TGTGCCAGCAGCGTAGATTCGACAGGGGGAGGTCAGCCCCAGCATTTT
TRBV7-9	TRBJ2-1	13	-	-	CASSIGVYNEQFF	TGTGCCAGCAGCATCGGCGTCTACAATGAGCAGTTCTTC
TRBV4-3	TRBJ1-1	13	TRBD1	-	CASSRLQGEEAFF	TGCGCCAGCAGCCGTTTACAGGGGGAGGAAGCTTTCTTT
TRBV27	TRBJ2-1	13	-	-	CASSLSARNEQFF	TGTGCCAGCAGTTTGTCTGCCCGGAATGAGCAGTTCTTC
TRBV5-5	TRBJ1-2	16	-	-	CASSQDPVELDYGYTF	TGCGCCAGCAGCCAAGATCCCGTCGAACTCGACTATGGCTACACCTTC
TRBV13	TRBJ2-7	11	-	few	CASSLNLEQYF	TGTGCCAGCAGCCTGAACCTAGAGCAGTACTTC
TRBV7-6	TRBJ2-3	15	TRBD2	-	CASSSGGGPLDTQYF	TGTGCCAGCAGCAGCGGGGGGGGTCCGCTTGATACGCAGTATTTT
TRBV29-1	TRBJ2-1	14	-	-	CSVEDLISYNEQFF	TGCAGCGTTGAAGACCTCATATCCTACAATGAGCAGTTCTTC
TRBV5-6	TRBJ1-6	15	-	few	CASSFLQGVNSPLHF	TGTGCCAGCAGCTTCCTCCAGGGCGTGAATTCACCCCTCCACTTT
TRBV6-1	TRBJ2-5	17	TRBD2	-	CASSEALRTSGGGTQYF	TGTGCCAGCAGTGAAGCGCTTCGGACTAGCGGTGGCGGGACCCAGTACTTC